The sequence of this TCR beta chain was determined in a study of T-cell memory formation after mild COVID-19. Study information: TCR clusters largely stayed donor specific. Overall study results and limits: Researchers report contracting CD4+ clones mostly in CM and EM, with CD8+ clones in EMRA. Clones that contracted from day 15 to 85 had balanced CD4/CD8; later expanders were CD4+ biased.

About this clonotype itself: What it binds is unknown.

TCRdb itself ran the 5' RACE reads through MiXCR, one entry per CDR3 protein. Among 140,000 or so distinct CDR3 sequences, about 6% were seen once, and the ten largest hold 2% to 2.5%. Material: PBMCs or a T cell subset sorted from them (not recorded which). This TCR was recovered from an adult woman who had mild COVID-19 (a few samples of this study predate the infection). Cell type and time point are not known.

The CDR3 DNA reads as TGTGCCAGCTACAGCCGGGAGCCCGATTCTGGGGCCAACGTCCTGACTTTC. Translation gives CASYSREPDSGANVLTF. J is TRBJ2-6 and V is TRBV6-2 or TRBV6-3, with a tentative D call TRBD2 (6 bases). V dropped 8 bases and J dropped 1 base, with 18 bases sitting between them. The germline CDR1 and CDR2 sequences are MNHEY and SVGEGT. The CDR3 is 17 residues long.